Listed below are T cell receptor beta chains from one sample, sequenced in a study of human T cells and chemical hapten exposure. TCRdb reprocessed the RACE reads via MiXCR and lists one record per CDR3 protein. The sample yields about 82,000 distinct CDR3 sequences, over 10% seen once. The starting material was whole blood, obtained in connection with sensitization to the hapten diphenylcyclopropenone (DPC). The source is a woman aged 45 to 65 with alopecia areata. Some clones in this sample may be carry-over from other donors' samples. Each CDR3 is given with its conserved first and last residue. Fields, in order: clone size, D gene, V gene, J gene, CDR3 protein, CDR3 DNA. D genes are given only for firm matches. Size values are once, few and many counts, or a class for expanded clones, and some rows have none.

NA,TRBD1,TRBV28,TRBJ2-5,CASSQQTGGPETQYF,TGTGCCAGCAGTCAACAGACAGGGGGGCCGGAGACCCAGTACTTC
NA,NA,TRBV7-9,TRBJ2-1,CASSLVGGVAFF,TGTGCCAGCAGCTTAGTAGGGGGAGTTGCGTTCTTC
many,NA,TRBV6-1,TRBJ2-7,CASSERQGVTYEQYF,TGTGCCAGCAGTGAACGGCAGGGTGTCACCTACGAGCAGTACTTC
many,NA,TRBV19,TRBJ2-6,CASSPPAGSGGANVLTF,TGTGCCAGTAGTCCCCCGGCGGGGAGTGGCGGGGCCAACGTCCTGACTTTC
many,NA,TRBV29-1,TRBJ1-3,CSARGVGPSGNTIYF,TGCAGCGCGCGGGGGGTTGGACCCTCTGGAAACACCATATATTTT
many,TRBD2,TRBV11-2,TRBJ2-1,CASSLRPGGRTYNEQFF,TGTGCCAGCAGCTTACGTCCGGGCGGGAGGACCTACAATGAGCAGTTCTTC
NA,NA,TRBV6-5,TRBJ2-1,CASSYIGLGVTREQFF,TGTGCCAGCAGTTACATCGGGCTGGGGGTGACAAGAGAGCAGTTCTTC
NA,NA,TRBV11-2,TRBJ2-5,CASSFGHQETQYF,TGTGCCAGCAGCTTTGGCCACCAAGAGACCCAGTACTTC
many,TRBD1,TRBV2,TRBJ1-4,CASSERRGQGAKLFF,TGTGCCAGCAGTGAGAGACGGGGACAGGGGGCGAAACTGTTTTTT
NA,NA,TRBV29-1,TRBJ2-2,CSVAVSSSGELFF,TGCAGCGTTGCAGTCAGTTCCTCCGGGGAGCTGTTTTTT
many,NA,TRBV18,TRBJ2-3,CASSPPIAGSLGTDTQYF,TGTGCCAGCTCACCACCGATAGCCGGGAGCCTCGGCACAGATACGCAGTATTTT
many,NA,TRBV9,TRBJ1-4,CASSSRGATNEKLFF,TGTGCCAGCAGCTCACGGGGGGCAACTAATGAAAAACTGTTTTTT
many,NA,TRBV30,TRBJ2-1,CAWRRDGWDEQFF,TGTGCCTGGAGAAGGGACGGGTGGGATGAGCAGTTCTTC
NA,NA,TRBV7-2,TRBJ2-7,CASSLAAGDAYEQYF,TGTGCCAGCAGCTTAGCGGCGGGTGACGCCTACGAGCAGTACTTC
few,NA,TRBV30,TRBJ1-2,CAWSGGTKENYGYTF,TGTGCCTGGAGTGGAGGCACAAAGGAAAACTATGGCTACACCTTC
NA,NA,TRBV18,TRBJ1-1,CASSLRGNEAFF,TGTGCCAGCTCACTTAGAGGGAATGAAGCTTTCTTT
many,NA,TRBV7-6,TRBJ2-1,CASGLSGPYNEQFF,TGTGCCAGCGGACTGTCGGGCCCTTACAATGAGCAGTTCTTC
NA,TRBD2,TRBV9,TRBJ2-1,CASSVGASGRGEQFF,TGTGCCAGCAGCGTAGGGGCTAGCGGGAGAGGTGAGCAGTTCTTC
once,NA,TRBV28,TRBJ2-7,CASSPNTGGNDEQYF,TGTGCCAGCAGCCCAAACACCGGGGGAAATGACGAGCAGTACTTC
many,NA,TRBV5-4,TRBJ2-5,CASSREPIETQYF,TGTGCCAGCAGTCGGGAGCCTATAGAGACCCAGTACTTC
many,TRBD1,TRBV29-1,TRBJ2-3,CSVRFKTGVADTQYF,TGCAGCGTGAGATTTAAGACAGGGGTTGCAGATACGCAGTATTTT
NA,NA,TRBV6-5,TRBJ1-2,CASKAGPLRYGYTF,TGTGCCAGCAAAGCGGGGCCTTTGCGGTATGGCTACACCTTC